This T cell receptor beta chain is drawn from a study of blood T cells in healthy people across ages. Study-wide results and limits: Strongly correlated with naive T cell percentage was TCR beta diversity.

Germline V gene sequence: CDR1 LGHNA, CDR2 YNFKEQ. Trimming pared 0 bases from V and 5 bases from J, leaving 10 bases between. The CDR3 consists of 14 residues. On this clonotype: Its matching antigen is unknown.

Through a sample-barcoded 5' primer and a J-beta primer mix, a second PCR was run for about 6 to 11 cycles. Tags on each cDNA molecule came from a template-switch adaptor with 12 random nucleotides. TCRdb reprocessed the 5' RACE reads with MiXCR, giving one entry per CDR3 protein. The sample yields 1.5 million or so distinct CDR3 sequences, approximately 42% seen once. Material for sequencing was blood. The chain carries TRBV4-2 and TRBJ2-5; D gene ambiguous. The receptor was derived from a woman aged 18-29 years in good health. The CDR3 here is CASSQEVSHETQYF. The DNA of the CDR3 is TGTGCCAGCAGCCAAGAGGTCTCACACGAGACCCAGTACTTC.